Only a few counts were recorded for the clone carrying this T cell receptor (beta chain). The data were taken from a study of blood T cell repertoires in COVID-19. Study context: COVID-19 samples from acute and convalescent phases originated in the United States, Italy and Spain.

Under the authors' procedure: Estimation of nucleated cell counts relied on the amplification of reference gene primers. The protocol was immunoSEQ multiplex PCR, while the TCRdb copy is restricted to in-frame clones and leaves out a portion. The DNA gave D and trimming, while V, J and clone size come from that table. The sample lists nearly 200,000 clones; 80% to 85% were seen once. V lost 3 bases to trimming and J lost 0 bases; unmatched junction nucleotides: 11. Germline V lookup: CDR1 LGHNT, CDR2 FRNRAP. This CDR3 has 18 residues. The sequencing sample was made of peripheral blood. The chain has TRBV12-5 and TRBJ1-1; 9 positions agree with TRBD1. This TCR derives from a human donor in a cohort sampled during active COVID-19. For the CDR3, the DNA is TGTGCTAGTGGTTTTAACACATTGAACAGGGGGCTGAACACTGAAGCTTTCTTT. It codes for CASGFNTLNRGLNTEAFF.